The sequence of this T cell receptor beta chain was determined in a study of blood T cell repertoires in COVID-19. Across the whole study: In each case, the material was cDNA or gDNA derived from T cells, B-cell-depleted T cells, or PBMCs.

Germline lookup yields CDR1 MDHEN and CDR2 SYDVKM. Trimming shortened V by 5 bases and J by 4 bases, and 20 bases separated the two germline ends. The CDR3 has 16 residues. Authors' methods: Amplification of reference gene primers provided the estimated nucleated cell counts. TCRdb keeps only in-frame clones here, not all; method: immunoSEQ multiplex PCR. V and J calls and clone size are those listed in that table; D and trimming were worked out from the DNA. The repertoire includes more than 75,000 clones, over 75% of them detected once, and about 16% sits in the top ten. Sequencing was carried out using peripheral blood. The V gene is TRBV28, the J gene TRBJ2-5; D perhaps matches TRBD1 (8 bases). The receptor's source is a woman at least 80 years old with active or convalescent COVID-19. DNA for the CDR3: TGTGCCAGCAGTCGATCCCTTACAGGGGGGGTAGAGACCCAGTACTTC. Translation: CASSRSLTGGVETQYF.